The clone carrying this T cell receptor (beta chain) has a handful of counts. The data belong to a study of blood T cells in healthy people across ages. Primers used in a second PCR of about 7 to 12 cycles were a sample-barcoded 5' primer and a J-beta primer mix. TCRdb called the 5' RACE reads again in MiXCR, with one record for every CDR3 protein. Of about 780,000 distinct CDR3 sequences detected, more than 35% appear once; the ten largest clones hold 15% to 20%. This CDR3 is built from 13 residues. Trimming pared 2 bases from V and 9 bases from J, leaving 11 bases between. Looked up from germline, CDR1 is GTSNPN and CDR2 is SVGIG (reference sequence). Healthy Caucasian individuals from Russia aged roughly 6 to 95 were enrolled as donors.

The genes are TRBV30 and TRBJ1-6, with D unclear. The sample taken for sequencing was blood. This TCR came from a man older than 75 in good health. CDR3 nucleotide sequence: TGTGCCTGGAGTTCGACGGAGGGTTCACCCCTCCACTTT. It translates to CAWSSTEGSPLHF.